A single sample is the source of the 15 T cell receptor beta chains below, sequenced in a study of blood T cell repertoires in COVID-19 (dated by TCRdb to the early 2020s). The library was made by the immunoSEQ multiplex PCR assay. TCRdb took this table from immuneACCESS and kept in-frame rearrangements with V and J called. Such tables lack part of the clones; where checked against another copy, unresolved V genes explain under half of the gap, and the rest is unexplained. The table for this sample lists some 250,000 clones; about 83% of them were counted only once. About 1.9% of the sample is in the top ten clones. Sequencing was performed on peripheral blood. The receptors shown here come from a man aged 30-40 years who had recovered from COVID-19.

The rearrangement joins TRBV27 to TRBJ1-2; D might be TRBD1 (5 bases). Between the trimmed V and J ends, which lost 2 bases and 13 bases, there was a span of 17 bases. The CDR3 is 13 amino acids. CDR1 is MNHEY and CDR2 is SMNVEV in the germline V gene (reference sequence). The CDR3 here is CASSLIPGQPLTF. CDR3 DNA sequence: TGTGCCAGCAGTTTAATCCCAGGGCAACCCCTCACCTTC.

The DNA for the CDR3 is TGTGCCAGTGAGGCGGGACAGGGCTGGGGCTACACCTTC. Translation: CASEAGQGWGYTF. The chain employs TRBV6-5 and TRBJ1-2, with 9 bases that match TRBD1. Germline CDR1 MNHEY, CDR2 SVGAGI. There are 13 residues in the CDR3. With V trimmed by 9 bases and J by 8 bases, 10 bases remained unmatched.

V gene TRBV18 combines with J gene TRBJ1-2; 9 bases match TRBD1. The CDR3 covers 14 residues. Germline V gives CDR1 KGHSH, CDR2 LQKENI. The ends lost 8 bases at V and 4 bases at J; junction bases unmatched: 8. CDR3 amino acids: CASKPGTGSYGYTF. DNA of the CDR3: TGTGCCAGCAAACCGGGGACAGGGAGCTATGGCTACACCTTC.

The chain carries TRBV5-1 and TRBJ1-4; D gene unclear. The CDR3 is 16 amino acids. Trimming took off 4 bases at V and 0 bases at J, with 13 bases between the two ends. CDR1 SGHRS and CDR2 YFSETQ come from the germline V gene. This CDR3 reads CASSPGSLTTNEKLFF. CDR3 DNA: TGCGCCAGCAGCCCGGGAAGCCTTACAACTAATGAAAAACTGTTTTTT.

This clone was seen only once. The chain is built from TRBV28 and TRBJ1-3; tentatively, D is TRBD1 (5 bases). The CDR3 loop spans 15 amino acids. Deletions cut 6 bases from V and 4 bases from J, with 16 bases between. Per germline, CDR1 MDHEN and CDR2 SYDVKM. This chain's CDR3 is CASRAGVSDGNTIYF. CDR3 nucleotide sequence: TGTGCCAGCAGAGCGGGGGTATCAGACGGAAACACCATATATTTT.

This chain joins TRBV4-1 and TRBJ2-5; 11 positions match TRBD2. This CDR3 region has 18 residues. The V gene end was trimmed by 1 base and the J gene end by 1 base; junction bases not matched to a gene: 8. Germline V lookup: CDR1 MGHRA, CDR2 YSYEKL. Here the CDR3 reads CASSQGTTSGGGQETQYF. DNA for the CDR3: TGCGCCAGCAGCCAAGGGACCACTAGCGGGGGCGGCCAAGAGACCCAGTACTTC.

This clone was seen once. J is TRBJ1-1 and V is TRBV7-9, with TRBD1 matching over 7 bases. CDR1 and CDR2 from the germline V gene are SEHNR and FQNEAQ (reference sequence). The CDR3 has 14 residues. Trimming at V came to 0 bases and at J to 3 bases, leaving 1 base not matched to a gene. CDR3 in amino acids: CASSLAGQHTEAFF. In DNA form, the CDR3 reads TGTGCCAGCAGCTTAGCGGGACAGCACACTGAAGCTTTCTTT.

This chain joins TRBV29-1 and TRBJ1-1; D may be TRBD1 (5 bases). The CDR3 contains 12 residues. With 3 bases removed from V and 5 bases from J, the gap between germline ends came to 10 bases. CDR1 SQVTM and CDR2 ANQGSEA come from the germline V gene. CDR3 DNA: TGCAGCGTTGATAGGGGCACGACTGAAGCTTTCTTT. Translated: CSVDRGTTEAFF.

V and J are TRBV6-5 and TRBJ1-2; TRBD1 aligns across 11 bases. This CDR3 is 15 amino acids long. V lost 6 bases to trimming and J lost 5 bases; unmatched junction nucleotides: 8. The germline V gene has CDR1 MNHEY and CDR2 SVGAGI. The chain's CDR3 is CASRGTGGRIYGYTF. In DNA form, the CDR3 reads TGTGCCAGCAGGGGGACAGGGGGTAGGATTTATGGCTACACCTTC.

The CDR3, as DNA: TGTGCCAGCAGCCAAGCCGTGACAGTGGGGGAGCAGTTCTTC. It is translated as CASSQAVTVGEQFF. V usage is TRBV3-1 (or the pseudogene TRBV3-2) and J usage is TRBJ2-1; D perhaps matches TRBD1 (5 bases). Trimming pared 1 base from V and 10 bases from J, leaving 14 bases between. CDR1 is LGHDT, CDR2 YNNKEL, per germline (reference sequence). There are 14 residues in the CDR3.

The table lists this clone with a count of one. CDR3 in DNA: TGTGCCAGCAGGCCACAGGGGGCGTCGGTCTACACCTTC. Its protein is CASRPQGASVYTF. The chain joins TRBV7-8 to TRBJ1-2; 9 bases align to TRBD1. The V gene's germline CDR1 is SGHVS and CDR2 FQNEAQ. Unmatched junction bases numbered 9, after V lost 6 bases and J lost 10 bases. The CDR3 spans 13 residues.

On this clone: A single base separates this from a much larger clone, so it may be a read error. The chain joins TRBV6-6 to TRBJ2-5; tentative D call: TRBD2 (5 bases). The ends were cut back, 4 bases at V and 5 bases at J, with 8 bases in the middle. Germline V gives CDR1 MNHNY, CDR2 SVGAGI (reference sequence). The CDR3 spans 12 residues. The chain's CDR3 is CASSLARETQYF. The CDR3 nucleotides are TGTGCCAGCAGTTTAGCGAGGGAGACCCAGTACTTC.

The chain is built from TRBV24-1 and TRBJ2-1; 8 bases agree with TRBD1. CDR1 is KGHDR and CDR2 is SFDVKD in the germline V gene. This CDR3 region has 14 residues. Germline trimming cut 5 bases from V and 8 bases from J; bases unmatched to any gene: 7. CDR3 sequence reads: CATSGSDRADEQFF. The CDR3 DNA reads as TGTGCCACCAGTGGGTCGGACAGGGCGGATGAGCAGTTCTTC.

The chain combines TRBV28 with TRBJ2-4; 9 bases match TRBD2. The CDR3 length is 19 residues. CDR1 is MDHEN and CDR2 is SYDVKM in the germline V gene. V dropped 6 bases and J dropped 3; count of bases not matched to a gene: 18. The CDR3 protein is CASRLRRRGGGEVKNIQYF. CDR3 nucleotide sequence: TGTGCCAGCAGGCTAAGAAGGCGGGGGGGCGGCGAAGTCAAAAACATTCAGTACTTC.

The chain has TRBV29-1 and TRBJ2-7; the match to TRBD1 covers 8 bases. The CDR3 length is 13 residues. V trimming: 4 bases; J trimming: 5 bases; junction bases outside the gene matches: 7. Looked up from germline, CDR1 is SQVTM and CDR2 is ANQGSEA. CDR3 sequence (DNA): TGCAGCGTTGCCAGGACAGGGCTGGACGAGCAGTACTTC. Its protein is CSVARTGLDEQYF.